These T cell receptor beta chains were read from a single sample in a study of identical twins. Using its own MiXCR run on the 5' RACE reads, TCRdb lists one record per CDR3 protein. The table has some 730,000 distinct CDR3 sequences, over 15% seen once. The same sample was also studied in work on T cells expressing NK-cell markers.

Source material: PBMCs. The receptors stem from a woman younger than 35 in good health. Each CDR3 is given with its conserved first and last residue. D genes are given only for firm matches. Not all rows give a size; the values are once, few, many and, for expanded clones, a class.

d_gene	abundance	j_gene	v_gene	CDR3aa	CDR3nt
NA	NA	TRBJ2-2	TRBV6-2/TRBV6-3	CASSSSRLEMVRNTGELFF	TGTGCCAGCAGTTCCAGCAGACTAGAAATGGTCCGCAACACCGGGGAGCTGTTTTTT
TRBD1	NA	TRBJ2-7	TRBV6-5	CASSYSLKGTASSYEQYF	TGTGCCAGCAGTTACTCGTTAAAGGGGACAGCGAGCTCCTACGAGCAGTACTTC
NA	few	TRBJ2-3	TRBV4-2	CASSPFLVDTQYF	TGTGCCAGCAGCCCCTTTCTAGTGGATACGCAGTATTTT
NA	NA	TRBJ2-5	TRBV9	CASSVGEASVEETQYF	TGTGCCAGCAGCGTAGGTGAAGCGTCAGTAGAAGAGACCCAGTACTTC
TRBD2	few	TRBJ2-5	TRBV12-3/TRBV12-4	CASSLGLAAETQYF	TGTGCCAGCAGCTTGGGACTAGCCGCAGAGACCCAGTACTTC
TRBD1	few	TRBJ2-3	TRBV12-3/TRBV12-4	CASRSGTGSQYF	TGTGCCAGCAGGTCGGGGACAGGGTCGCAGTATTTT
NA	NA	TRBJ1-6	TRBV7-9	CASRGPNQGTLHF	TGTGCCAGCCGGGGACCAAACCAGGGGACCCTCCACTTT
NA	few	TRBJ2-2	TRBV29-1	CSVGEGLGNGELFF	TGCAGCGTTGGTGAGGGGCTCGGGAACGGGGAGCTGTTTTTT
NA	few	TRBJ2-3	TRBV7-2	CASSSTPFTDTQYF	TGTGCCAGCAGCTCCACACCTTTCACAGATACGCAGTATTTT
NA	NA	TRBJ2-7	TRBV7-9	CASSPLSGAFTYEQYF	TGTGCCAGCAGCCCGTTATCCGGGGCTTTCACCTACGAGCAGTACTTC
NA	NA	TRBJ1-5	TRBV29-1	CSVQENSNQPQHF	TGCAGCGTTCAGGAGAATAGCAATCAGCCCCAGCATTTT
TRBD2	NA	TRBJ2-2	TRBV5-1	CASSLVGSGSVPGELFF	TGCGCCAGCAGCTTGGTCGGTAGCGGGAGCGTCCCCGGGGAGCTGTTTTTT
NA	NA	TRBJ2-2	TRBV6-1	CASKAHGATGELFF	TGTGCCAGCAAAGCCCACGGGGCCACCGGGGAGCTGTTTTTT
NA	NA	TRBJ2-1	TRBV19	CASSIDVARASYNEQFF	TGTGCCAGTAGTATAGACGTGGCCAGGGCTTCCTACAATGAGCAGTTCTTC
NA	few	TRBJ2-2	TRBV6-1	CASSRRRGRAGELFF	TGTGCCAGCAGTAGGCGGAGGGGTCGGGCCGGGGAGCTGTTTTTT
TRBD1	NA	TRBJ2-2	TRBV24-1	CATSDSGQDPTGELFF	TGTGCCACCAGTGACTCCGGACAGGACCCCACCGGGGAGCTGTTTTTT
NA	NA	TRBJ1-1	TRBV5-8	CASTPGRRNTEAFF	TGTGCCAGCACCCCGGGGCGTAGGAACACTGAAGCTTTCTTT
NA	few	TRBJ2-2	TRBV7-6	CASSSGRRTGELFF	TGTGCCAGCAGCTCGGGACGGCGGACCGGGGAGCTGTTTTTT
NA	few	TRBJ2-5	TRBV5-6	CASSRNGYQETQYF	TGTGCCAGCAGCCGGAACGGATACCAAGAGACCCAGTACTTC
NA	NA	TRBJ2-7	TRBV7-9	CATDSGTYEQYF	TGTGCCACTGATAGCGGAACCTACGAGCAGTACTTC
TRBD1	few	TRBJ1-5	TRBV20-1	CSASKGTGVQPQHF	TGCAGTGCTAGTAAGGGGACAGGGGTCCAGCCCCAGCATTTT
NA	many	TRBJ1-2	TRBV12-3/TRBV12-4	CASSRQSYGYTF	TGTGCCAGCAGTCGACAGTCCTATGGCTACACCTTC
NA	NA	TRBJ1-5	TRBV9	CASSGGYSNQPQHF	TGTGCCAGCAGCGGAGGGTATAGCAATCAGCCCCAGCATTTT
TRBD2	few	TRBJ2-5	TRBV5-1	CASSPTSGGSETQYF	TGCGCCAGCAGCCCGACTAGCGGGGGATCTGAGACCCAGTACTTC
TRBD2	NA	TRBJ2-1	TRBV15	CATSDTSSGASYNEQFF	TGTGCCACCAGCGATACCTCTAGCGGGGCATCCTACAATGAGCAGTTCTTC
NA	NA	TRBJ2-1	TRBV7-8	CASSSKPPGDRYNEQFF	TGTGCCAGCAGCTCCAAGCCCCCGGGGGATAGGTACAATGAGCAGTTCTTC
NA	NA	TRBJ2-7	TRBV25-1	CASSNSGTYEQYF	TGTGCCAGCAGCAACAGCGGAACCTACGAGCAGTACTTC
NA	NA	TRBJ1-1	TRBV7-2	CASSARDTRRAFF	TGTGCCAGCAGCGCCCGGGACACCCGGAGAGCTTTCTTT
NA	NA	TRBJ2-5	TRBV7-6	CASSSPGHPSLKTQYF	TGTGCCAGCAGCTCCCCGGGACACCCATCTCTGAAGACCCAGTACTTC
NA	NA	TRBJ2-1	TRBV6-2/TRBV6-3	CASSYMWAEGNEQFF	TGTGCCAGCAGTTACATGTGGGCCGAGGGCAATGAGCAGTTCTTC
NA	few	TRBJ2-5	TRBV21-1	CAGLGQTAQETQYF	TGTGCCGGATTAGGACAGACAGCCCAAGAGACCCAGTACTTC
NA	NA	TRBJ2-7	TRBV4-3	CASSRLVRGTEQYF	TGCGCCAGCAGCCGGTTGGTTAGGGGGACCGAGCAGTACTTC
NA	NA	TRBJ1-4	TRBV5-6	CASQGMNEKLFF	TGTGCCAGCCAGGGGATGAATGAAAAACTGTTTTTT
NA	few	TRBJ1-2	TRBV7-3	CASSLTGTGGYTF	TGTGCCAGCAGCTTAACCGGTACCGGCGGCTACACCTTC
NA	NA	TRBJ2-1	TRBV5-1	CASSDGVPKFF	TGCGCCAGCTCTGACGGGGTCCCGAAATTCTTC
NA	few	TRBJ2-3	TRBV20-1	CSARQADTQYF	TGCAGTGCACGACAGGCAGATACGCAGTATTTT
NA	few	TRBJ2-7	TRBV4-2	CASSQGGYTERRDEQYF	TGTGCCAGCAGCCAAGGAGGATATACCGAGCGGAGGGACGAGCAGTACTTC
TRBD2	few	TRBJ2-2	TRBV5-6	CASSSGLAPGELFF	TGTGCCAGCAGCTCAGGACTAGCCCCCGGGGAGCTGTTTTTT
TRBD1	NA	TRBJ2-2	TRBV5-1	CASTQPGQGTGELFF	TGCGCCAGCACCCAACCGGGACAGGGGACCGGGGAGCTGTTTTTT
TRBD1	few	TRBJ2-5	TRBV5-1	CASSLQTGGRETQYF	TGCGCCAGCAGCCTTCAGACAGGGGGCAGAGAGACCCAGTACTTC
NA	NA	TRBJ2-1	TRBV9	CASSVMGVKPLGMFF	TGTGCCAGCAGCGTAATGGGGGTTAAGCCCCTGGGGATGTTCTTC
TRBD1	NA	TRBJ2-2	TRBV7-2	CASSLVGTGGSTGELFF	TGTGCCAGCAGCTTAGTGGGGACAGGGGGAAGCACCGGGGAGCTGTTTTTT
TRBD2	NA	TRBJ2-1	TRBV7-2	CASSLRDSGVSYNEQFF	TGTGCCAGCAGCTTAAGAGATAGCGGGGTCTCCTACAATGAGCAGTTCTTC
NA	NA	TRBJ2-3	TRBV5-1	CASSPWDPDTDTQYF	TGCGCCAGCAGCCCCTGGGACCCAGACACAGATACGCAGTATTTT
NA	NA	TRBJ1-2	TRBV20-1	CSARGSGGLSYGYTF	TGCAGTGCTAGGGGTTCGGGGGGGCTTAGCTATGGCTACACCTTC
NA	few	TRBJ1-2	TRBV5-1	CASSFDGGGVGYTF	TGCGCCAGCAGCTTCGATGGGGGCGGCGTTGGCTACACCTTC
NA	NA	TRBJ2-1	TRBV5-1	CASSFGQTNNEQFF	TGCGCCAGCAGCTTCGGACAGACCAACAATGAGCAGTTCTTC
NA	many	TRBJ2-1	TRBV7-9	CASTPSYNEQFF	TGTGCCAGCACCCCCTCCTACAATGAGCAGTTCTTC
TRBD2	few	TRBJ2-1	TRBV7-2	CASSPRDRGRGEQFF	TGTGCCAGCAGCCCGCGGGACCGGGGGAGGGGTGAGCAGTTCTTC
TRBD1	many	TRBJ1-5	TRBV6-5	CASSSRWMGTGMGGQPQHF	TGTGCCAGCAGTTCCCGTTGGATGGGGACAGGGATGGGGGGCCAGCCCCAGCATTTT